These T cell receptor beta chains were read from a single sample in a study of shared clonotypes between healthy human individuals. TCRdb keeps only in-frame clones here, not all; method: immunoSEQ multiplex PCR. The sample includes under 2.5 million clones, roughly 90% of them seen just once. The sample consisted of naive CD4+ T cells from PBMCs. Source of these receptors: a man aged 18 to 29 in good health. Some clones in this sample may be carry-over from other donors' samples. CDR3s include the opening cysteine and the closing phenylalanine or tryptophan. The D gene is left open where the match is weak. A clone size is listed for some rows: how often the clone was seen (once, few, many), or a class if it is expanded.

j_call: TRBJ1-5; v_call: TRBV5-5; clone_size: NA; d_call: NA; cdr3_nt: TGTGCCAGCAGCTTGGACACCGCTAATCAGCCCCAGCATTTT; cdr3_aa: CASSLDTANQPQHF
j_call: TRBJ2-3; v_call: TRBV5-4; clone_size: NA; d_call: TRBD2; cdr3_nt: TGTGCCAGCAGCAAGGCTCCTAGCGGCACTAGCACAGATACGCAGTATTTT; cdr3_aa: CASSKAPSGTSTDTQYF
j_call: TRBJ1-1; v_call: TRBV5-1; clone_size: NA; d_call: TRBD1; cdr3_nt: TGCGCCAGCAGCTTGGCAGGGGGCAGGGAAGCTTTCTTT; cdr3_aa: CASSLAGGREAFF
j_call: TRBJ1-1; v_call: TRBV6-5; clone_size: NA; d_call: NA; cdr3_nt: TGTGCCAGCAGTTACGCAAGGGCGGGGGGTGGCACTGAAGCTTTCTTT; cdr3_aa: CASSYARAGGGTEAFF
j_call: TRBJ2-2; v_call: TRBV28; clone_size: NA; d_call: NA; cdr3_nt: TGTGCCAGCAGTCAGGGAGGCACCGGGGAGCTGTTTTTT; cdr3_aa: CASSQGGTGELFF
j_call: TRBJ2-7; v_call: TRBV30; clone_size: NA; d_call: TRBD2; cdr3_nt: TGTGCCTGGAGGCCCCGACTAGCGGGTCTCCACTACGAGCAGTACTTC; cdr3_aa: CAWRPRLAGLHYEQYF
j_call: TRBJ2-2; v_call: TRBV6-4; clone_size: NA; d_call: NA; cdr3_nt: TGTGCCAGCAGTGACTCGAGCTTTCCCCTGGCCGGGGAGCTGTTTTTT; cdr3_aa: CASSDSSFPLAGELFF
j_call: TRBJ2-1; v_call: TRBV5-1; clone_size: NA; d_call: NA; cdr3_nt: TGCGCCAGCAGCTCGGGGACGGCAAACAATGAGCAGTTCTTC; cdr3_aa: CASSSGTANNEQFF
j_call: TRBJ2-4; v_call: TRBV7-2; clone_size: NA; d_call: TRBD2; cdr3_nt: TGTGCCAGCAGCTCTCCCCTCGCTGGCGGGAGAGCCCTAAACATTCAGTACTTC; cdr3_aa: CASSSPLAGGRALNIQYF
j_call: TRBJ2-1; v_call: TRBV29-1; clone_size: NA; d_call: TRBD1; cdr3_nt: TGCAGCGTTGAGACCGGGACAGGGGTACACAATGAGCAGTTCTTC; cdr3_aa: CSVETGTGVHNEQFF
j_call: TRBJ2-1; v_call: TRBV27; clone_size: once; d_call: NA; cdr3_nt: TGTGCCAGCATAGGAGCCGGGACCCAATCCTACAATGAGCAGTTCTTC; cdr3_aa: CASIGAGTQSYNEQFF
j_call: TRBJ1-2; v_call: TRBV30; clone_size: NA; d_call: TRBD1; cdr3_nt: TGTGCCTGGAGTCACAGGGGCCTCTATGGCTACACCTTC; cdr3_aa: CAWSHRGLYGYTF
j_call: TRBJ1-1; v_call: TRBV9; clone_size: NA; d_call: NA; cdr3_nt: TGTGCCAGCAGCGTAGACCAGACGAACACTGAAGCTTTCTTT; cdr3_aa: CASSVDQTNTEAFF
j_call: TRBJ2-1; v_call: TRBV27; clone_size: NA; d_call: NA; cdr3_nt: TGTGCCAGCAGTTTAAAGCGGTCCTCCTACAATGAGCAGTTCTTC; cdr3_aa: CASSLKRSSYNEQFF
j_call: TRBJ2-7; v_call: TRBV27; clone_size: NA; d_call: TRBD2; cdr3_nt: TGTGCCAGCAGTTCCCGGCCTAGCGGTTCCTACGAGCAGTACTTC; cdr3_aa: CASSSRPSGSYEQYF
j_call: TRBJ1-1; v_call: TRBV2; clone_size: NA; d_call: NA; cdr3_nt: TGTGCCAGCAGGGACCCCCGGGGGGGCGAAGCTTTCTTT; cdr3_aa: CASRDPRGGEAFF
j_call: TRBJ1-1; v_call: TRBV28; clone_size: few; d_call: NA; cdr3_nt: TGTGCCAGCAGTTTATTACAGGGCTTCGTTGAAGCTTTCTTT; cdr3_aa: CASSLLQGFVEAFF
j_call: TRBJ2-1; v_call: TRBV7-6; clone_size: NA; d_call: NA; cdr3_nt: TGTGCCAGCAGCCCTGGCGGGCCTACTGAGCAGTTCTTC; cdr3_aa: CASSPGGPTEQFF
j_call: TRBJ2-7; v_call: TRBV5-1; clone_size: NA; d_call: NA; cdr3_nt: TGCGCCAGCAGCAGCCTTTCCTACGAGCAGTACTTC; cdr3_aa: CASSSLSYEQYF
j_call: TRBJ2-3; v_call: TRBV6-1; clone_size: NA; d_call: TRBD2; cdr3_nt: TGTGCCAGCAGGGGACTAGCGGGAAGGGCAGATACGCAGTATTTT; cdr3_aa: CASRGLAGRADTQYF
j_call: TRBJ1-4; v_call: TRBV18; clone_size: NA; d_call: NA; cdr3_nt: TGTGCCAGCTCACCACCGCAGGGAGGTAATGAAAAACTGTTTTTT; cdr3_aa: CASSPPQGGNEKLFF
j_call: TRBJ2-1; v_call: TRBV28; clone_size: NA; d_call: NA; cdr3_nt: TGTGCCAGCACGAGTGGTAATGAGCAGTTCTTC; cdr3_aa: CASTSGNEQFF
j_call: TRBJ2-7; v_call: TRBV7-9; clone_size: NA; d_call: TRBD2; cdr3_nt: TGTGCCAGCAGCCCCCCCGGGACTAGTTACTCCGAGCAGTACTTC; cdr3_aa: CASSPPGTSYSEQYF
j_call: TRBJ1-1; v_call: TRBV28; clone_size: NA; d_call: NA; cdr3_nt: TGTGCCAGCAGTTTAACTCGAGGCGGGGAAGCTTTCTTT; cdr3_aa: CASSLTRGGEAFF
j_call: TRBJ2-1; v_call: TRBV5-1; clone_size: NA; d_call: NA; cdr3_nt: TGCGCCAGCAGCGCCTGGACGGTGGGATACAATGAGCAGTTCTTC; cdr3_aa: CASSAWTVGYNEQFF
j_call: TRBJ2-7; v_call: TRBV6-5; clone_size: NA; d_call: NA; cdr3_nt: TGTGCCAGCAGTTACGGTGGGGCGGTGACCTACGAGCAGTACTTC; cdr3_aa: CASSYGGAVTYEQYF
j_call: TRBJ2-2; v_call: TRBV7-3; clone_size: NA; d_call: TRBD2; cdr3_nt: TGTGCCAGCAGCTCCCAGCCTAGCGGGGCGAACACCGGGGAGCTGTTTTTT; cdr3_aa: CASSSQPSGANTGELFF
j_call: TRBJ2-5; v_call: TRBV7-3; clone_size: NA; d_call: NA; cdr3_nt: TGTGCCAGCAGCTTTAAGGGTCAAGAGACCCAGTACTTC; cdr3_aa: CASSFKGQETQYF
j_call: TRBJ1-1; v_call: TRBV5-1; clone_size: NA; d_call: NA; cdr3_nt: TGCGCCAGCAGCTCGGGACCCCCAGTGGGCACTGAAGCTTTCTTT; cdr3_aa: CASSSGPPVGTEAFF
j_call: TRBJ1-5; v_call: TRBV12-5; clone_size: NA; d_call: NA; cdr3_nt: TGTGCTAGTGGTTTCCCGGGAGGTCTCCATAGCAATCAGCCCCAGCATTTT; cdr3_aa: CASGFPGGLHSNQPQHF
j_call: TRBJ1-3; v_call: TRBV6-4; clone_size: NA; d_call: NA; cdr3_nt: TGTGCCAGCAGTGACTCCCGGTTCGTGCGATCCTCTGGAAACACCATATATTTT; cdr3_aa: CASSDSRFVRSSGNTIYF
j_call: TRBJ2-3; v_call: TRBV15; clone_size: NA; d_call: TRBD2; cdr3_nt: TGTGCCACCAGCAGGGGACTAGCGGGAGGGGGCACAGATACGCAGTATTTT; cdr3_aa: CATSRGLAGGGTDTQYF
j_call: TRBJ2-7; v_call: TRBV10-1; clone_size: NA; d_call: NA; cdr3_nt: TGCGCCAGCAGTGAAGGTGGGGCAGGGACCTACGAGCAGTACTTC; cdr3_aa: CASSEGGAGTYEQYF
j_call: TRBJ2-1; v_call: TRBV18; clone_size: NA; d_call: TRBD1; cdr3_nt: TGTGCCAGCTCACGGCTCGGACAGGGGAGTGACAATGAGCAGTTCTTC; cdr3_aa: CASSRLGQGSDNEQFF
j_call: TRBJ1-1; v_call: TRBV7-3; clone_size: few; d_call: NA; cdr3_nt: TGTGCCAGCAGCCGGCAGGGCGGTAACACTGAAGCTTTCTTT; cdr3_aa: CASSRQGGNTEAFF
j_call: TRBJ2-1; v_call: TRBV2; clone_size: NA; d_call: NA; cdr3_nt: TGTGCCATAGGGAGTGAGCAGTTCTTC; cdr3_aa: CAIGSEQFF
j_call: TRBJ1-4; v_call: TRBV30; clone_size: NA; d_call: NA; cdr3_nt: TGTGCCTGGAAGGGTGGGCAGGGCGAGAATGAAAAACTGTTTTTT; cdr3_aa: CAWKGGQGENEKLFF
j_call: TRBJ1-5; v_call: TRBV7-6; clone_size: NA; d_call: TRBD1; cdr3_nt: TGTGCCAGCAGCTTAGCGGAGGGGGCTAGTCAGCCCCAGCATTTT; cdr3_aa: CASSLAEGASQPQHF
j_call: TRBJ2-2; v_call: TRBV7-9; clone_size: once; d_call: NA; cdr3_nt: TGTGCCAGCAGCCAGTATTTGGGAACCGGGGAGCTGTTTTTT; cdr3_aa: CASSQYLGTGELFF
j_call: TRBJ1-1; v_call: TRBV5-6; clone_size: NA; d_call: NA; cdr3_nt: TGTGCCAGCAGCTGGGTTTCGGGGACTGAAGCTTTCTTT; cdr3_aa: CASSWVSGTEAFF
j_call: TRBJ2-7; v_call: TRBV5-5; clone_size: NA; d_call: NA; cdr3_nt: TGTGCCAGCAGCTTGGTTGGCAAGCAGGACGAGCAGTACTTC; cdr3_aa: CASSLVGKQDEQYF
j_call: TRBJ2-5; v_call: TRBV11-3; clone_size: NA; d_call: NA; cdr3_nt: TGTGCCAGCAGCAGTCTAGAAGAAGAGACCCAGTACTTC; cdr3_aa: CASSSLEEETQYF
j_call: TRBJ2-3; v_call: TRBV28; clone_size: NA; d_call: NA; cdr3_nt: TGTGCCAGCAGAAGGACGGTGAGCACAGATACGCAGTATTTT; cdr3_aa: CASRRTVSTDTQYF
j_call: TRBJ2-1; v_call: TRBV6-5; clone_size: NA; d_call: TRBD2; cdr3_nt: TGTGCCAGCAGTTACTCGAGCGGGAGTCTTTATGAGCAGTTCTTC; cdr3_aa: CASSYSSGSLYEQFF
j_call: TRBJ1-5; v_call: TRBV10-1; clone_size: NA; d_call: NA; cdr3_nt: TGCGCCAGCACTGGACAGACTAGCCTGGAGTTTAGCAATCAGCCCCAGCATTTT; cdr3_aa: CASTGQTSLEFSNQPQHF
j_call: TRBJ1-2; v_call: TRBV5-1; clone_size: few; d_call: TRBD1; cdr3_nt: TGCGCCAGCAGCTCCGACAGGGTAGGCTACACCTTC; cdr3_aa: CASSSDRVGYTF
j_call: TRBJ2-3; v_call: TRBV5-1; clone_size: once; d_call: NA; cdr3_nt: TGCGCCAGCAGCCGCGGGACACCTAGCACAGATACGCAGTATTTT; cdr3_aa: CASSRGTPSTDTQYF
j_call: TRBJ1-2; v_call: TRBV7-2; clone_size: NA; d_call: NA; cdr3_nt: TGTGCCAGCAGCTTAGTAGGAAGGGACGCCAATGGCTACACCTTC; cdr3_aa: CASSLVGRDANGYTF